The rows below give T cell receptor beta chains drawn from one sample of a study of ipilimumab plus nivolumab after autologous stem cell transplantation. The protocol was immunoSEQ multiplex PCR, while the TCRdb copy is restricted to in-frame clones and leaves out a portion. The sample has tens of thousands of clones; nearly 95% are singletons. The sequences come from PBMCs, collected in a trial of ipilimumab plus nivolumab as post-transplant consolidation. The receptors come from a male donor with multiple myeloma. The CDR3 runs from the conserved cysteine through the conserved F or W. D genes are given only for firm matches. Clone size is not always given. Where it is, it says once, few, many or a class for expanded clones.

d_gene: .; abundance: .; v_gene: TRBV19; j_gene: TRBJ2-7; CDR3aa: CASSSSGLAIEQYF; CDR3nt: TGTGCCAGTAGTTCCTCGGGACTGGCCATCGAGCAGTACTTC
d_gene: .; abundance: .; v_gene: TRBV27; j_gene: TRBJ1-5; CDR3aa: CASSTTAYSNQPQHF; CDR3nt: TGTGCCAGCAGTACGACAGCTTATAGCAATCAGCCCCAGCATTTT
d_gene: .; abundance: .; v_gene: TRBV7-8; j_gene: TRBJ2-2; CDR3aa: CASSFPRFAGELFF; CDR3nt: TGTGCCAGCAGCTTCCCGAGGTTCGCCGGGGAGCTGTTTTTT
d_gene: .; abundance: .; v_gene: TRBV7-2; j_gene: TRBJ2-7; CDR3aa: CASSLRGVGYEQYF; CDR3nt: TGTGCCAGCAGCTTACGAGGGGTAGGCTACGAGCAGTACTTC
d_gene: .; abundance: .; v_gene: TRBV9; j_gene: TRBJ1-2; CDR3aa: CASSPGQYDGYTF; CDR3nt: TGTGCCAGCAGCCCAGGGCAGTATGATGGCTACACCTTC
d_gene: .; abundance: .; v_gene: TRBV19; j_gene: TRBJ1-5; CDR3aa: CASSMAKYSNQPQHF; CDR3nt: TGTGCCAGTAGTATGGCAAAGTATAGCAATCAGCCCCAGCATTTT
d_gene: TRBD1; abundance: .; v_gene: TRBV9; j_gene: TRBJ1-2; CDR3aa: CASSVEDRGHLNRNYGYTF; CDR3nt: TGTGCCAGCAGCGTAGAGGACAGGGGGCATCTCAACCGTAACTATGGCTACACCTTC
d_gene: .; abundance: .; v_gene: TRBV28; j_gene: TRBJ1-5; CDR3aa: CASSLSRQPQHF; CDR3nt: TGTGCCAGCAGTTTAAGCAGACAGCCCCAGCATTTT
d_gene: .; abundance: .; v_gene: TRBV14; j_gene: TRBJ1-1; CDR3aa: CASSQVRNTEAFF; CDR3nt: TGTGCCAGCAGCCAAGTCAGGAACACTGAAGCTTTCTTT
d_gene: .; abundance: .; v_gene: TRBV5-8; j_gene: TRBJ1-5; CDR3aa: CASGPGASYSNQPQHF; CDR3nt: TGTGCCAGCGGCCCAGGGGCCTCCTATAGCAATCAGCCCCAGCATTTT
d_gene: .; abundance: .; v_gene: TRBV5-6; j_gene: TRBJ2-7; CDR3aa: CASSRLGQGGYEQYF; CDR3nt: TGTGCCAGCAGTAGGTTAGGGCAGGGAGGATACGAGCAGTACTTC
d_gene: .; abundance: .; v_gene: TRBV11-2; j_gene: TRBJ2-4; CDR3aa: CASSLSSIQYF; CDR3nt: TGTGCCAGCAGCTTAAGTAGTATTCAGTACTTC
d_gene: TRBD2; abundance: .; v_gene: TRBV28; j_gene: TRBJ2-3; CDR3aa: CASSLFPQRDRDTQYF; CDR3nt: TGTGCCAGCAGTTTATTCCCTCAGCGGGATCGGGATACGCAGTATTTT
d_gene: .; abundance: .; v_gene: TRBV14; j_gene: TRBJ2-4; CDR3aa: CASSQEATKNIQYF; CDR3nt: TGTGCCAGCAGCCAAGAGGCCACCAAAAACATTCAGTACTTC
d_gene: TRBD1; abundance: .; v_gene: TRBV5-1; j_gene: TRBJ2-2; CDR3aa: CASLGQPNTGELFF; CDR3nt: TGCGCCAGCCTGGGACAGCCCAACACCGGGGAGCTGTTTTTT
d_gene: TRBD2; abundance: .; v_gene: TRBV28; j_gene: TRBJ2-6; CDR3aa: CASSPAGGPGANVLTF; CDR3nt: TGTGCCAGCAGCCCGGCGGGGGGGCCTGGGGCCAACGTCCTGACTTTC
d_gene: .; abundance: .; v_gene: TRBV7-2; j_gene: TRBJ1-6; CDR3aa: CASSLGFGQGFNSPLHF; CDR3nt: TGTGCCAGCAGCTTAGGCTTTGGGCAGGGGTTTAATTCACCCCTCCACTTT
d_gene: TRBD1; abundance: .; v_gene: TRBV7-2; j_gene: TRBJ2-4; CDR3aa: CASSSDRVLAKNIQYF; CDR3nt: TGTGCCAGCAGCTCGGACAGGGTCCTGGCCAAAAACATTCAGTACTTC
d_gene: .; abundance: .; v_gene: TRBV7-3; j_gene: TRBJ2-7; CDR3aa: CASSSGPGSTYEQYF; CDR3nt: TGTGCCAGCAGCTCGGGCCCAGGGTCCACCTACGAGCAGTACTTC
d_gene: .; abundance: .; v_gene: TRBV30; j_gene: TRBJ1-4; CDR3aa: CAWRGLTNEKLFF; CDR3nt: TGTGCCTGGAGGGGGTTAACTAATGAAAAACTGTTTTTT
d_gene: .; abundance: .; v_gene: TRBV29-1; j_gene: TRBJ2-1; CDR3aa: CSVAIPDREVVNEQFF; CDR3nt: TGCAGCGTTGCAATTCCCGACAGGGAGGTAGTGAATGAGCAGTTCTTC
d_gene: TRBD2; abundance: .; v_gene: TRBV6-1; j_gene: TRBJ2-4; CDR3aa: CASSEGGRLAGLAKNIQYF; CDR3nt: TGTGCCAGCAGTGAAGGGGGGAGGCTAGCGGGTCTAGCCAAAAACATTCAGTACTTC
d_gene: TRBD1; abundance: .; v_gene: TRBV27; j_gene: TRBJ1-4; CDR3aa: CASSLRGTGGKLFF; CDR3nt: TGTGCCAGCAGTTTGCGCGGGACAGGGGGAAAACTGTTTTTT
d_gene: TRBD1; abundance: .; v_gene: TRBV9; j_gene: TRBJ2-3; CDR3aa: CASSTRDRDRDTQYF; CDR3nt: TGTGCCAGCAGCACCCGGGACAGGGATAGGGATACGCAGTATTTT
d_gene: .; abundance: .; v_gene: TRBV15; j_gene: TRBJ1-2; CDR3aa: CATSDSVPYYGYTF; CDR3nt: TGTGCCACCAGCGACAGCGTCCCATACTATGGCTACACCTTC
d_gene: TRBD1; abundance: .; v_gene: TRBV15; j_gene: TRBJ1-2; CDR3aa: CATSRVGGQGSHGYTF; CDR3nt: TGTGCCACCAGCAGAGTGGGGGGACAGGGGTCGCATGGCTACACCTTC
d_gene: TRBD2; abundance: .; v_gene: TRBV7-2; j_gene: TRBJ2-3; CDR3aa: CASSGATSGRTDTQYF; CDR3nt: TGTGCCAGCAGCGGGGCGACTAGCGGGAGGACAGATACGCAGTATTTT
d_gene: .; abundance: few; v_gene: TRBV7-3; j_gene: TRBJ2-2; CDR3aa: CASSRTWNTGELFF; CDR3nt: TGTGCCAGCAGCCGGACTTGGAACACCGGGGAGCTGTTTTTT
d_gene: TRBD1; abundance: .; v_gene: TRBV6-1; j_gene: TRBJ1-5; CDR3aa: CASSDGRGQGSQPQHF; CDR3nt: TGTGCCAGCAGTGACGGACGTGGACAGGGGAGCCAGCCCCAGCATTTT
d_gene: .; abundance: .; v_gene: TRBV6-5; j_gene: TRBJ1-1; CDR3aa: CASSYGRNTEAFF; CDR3nt: TGTGCCAGCAGTTACGGGCGCAACACTGAAGCTTTCTTT
d_gene: TRBD2; abundance: .; v_gene: TRBV19; j_gene: TRBJ2-2; CDR3aa: CASSLRSGRGTGELFF; CDR3nt: TGTGCCAGTAGTCTCCGGTCAGGGAGGGGAACCGGGGAGCTGTTTTTT
d_gene: .; abundance: .; v_gene: TRBV6-6; j_gene: TRBJ1-1; CDR3aa: CAIGQELMNTEAFF; CDR3nt: TGTGCCATCGGGCAGGAGCTAATGAACACTGAAGCTTTCTTT
d_gene: TRBD1; abundance: .; v_gene: TRBV9; j_gene: TRBJ2-7; CDR3aa: CASSVLSGGGDEQYF; CDR3nt: TGTGCCAGCAGCGTACTTTCAGGGGGCGGCGACGAGCAGTACTTC
d_gene: TRBD2; abundance: once; v_gene: TRBV27; j_gene: TRBJ2-3; CDR3aa: CASRPMGGDTQYF; CDR3nt: TGTGCCAGCAGGCCTATGGGGGGGGATACGCAGTATTTT
d_gene: .; abundance: .; v_gene: TRBV5-4; j_gene: TRBJ2-3; CDR3aa: CASSLSGIDTQYF; CDR3nt: TGTGCCAGCAGCTTATCAGGGATAGATACGCAGTATTTT
d_gene: TRBD2; abundance: .; v_gene: TRBV7-2; j_gene: TRBJ2-7; CDR3aa: CASSLGWGGVYEQYF; CDR3nt: TGTGCCAGCAGCTTAGGTTGGGGGGGAGTGTACGAGCAGTACTTC
d_gene: TRBD1; abundance: .; v_gene: TRBV2; j_gene: TRBJ1-2; CDR3aa: CASRHRGPPNYGYTF; CDR3nt: TGTGCCAGCAGGCACAGGGGGCCACCAAACTATGGCTACACCTTC
d_gene: TRBD2; abundance: .; v_gene: TRBV25-1; j_gene: TRBJ2-5; CDR3aa: CASSEGSGRPQETQYF; CDR3nt: TGTGCCAGCAGTGAGGGTAGCGGGAGGCCCCAAGAGACCCAGTACTTC
d_gene: .; abundance: once; v_gene: TRBV5-6; j_gene: TRBJ2-2; CDR3aa: CASSPPVTGELFF; CDR3nt: TGTGCCAGCAGCCCCCCCGTCACCGGGGAGCTGTTTTTT
d_gene: TRBD2; abundance: .; v_gene: TRBV6-5; j_gene: TRBJ2-7; CDR3aa: CASTTSGTYEQYF; CDR3nt: TGTGCCAGCACTACTAGCGGAACCTACGAGCAGTACTTC
d_gene: .; abundance: .; v_gene: TRBV6-5; j_gene: TRBJ1-1; CDR3aa: CASSTDRRMNTEAFF; CDR3nt: TGTGCCAGCAGTACCGACAGAAGGATGAACACTGAAGCTTTCTTT
d_gene: TRBD2; abundance: .; v_gene: TRBV19; j_gene: TRBJ2-7; CDR3aa: CASSPGTSSYEQYF; CDR3nt: TGTGCCAGTAGCCCCGGGACTAGCTCCTACGAGCAGTACTTC
d_gene: .; abundance: .; v_gene: TRBV2; j_gene: TRBJ1-2; CDR3aa: CASGAGAVSGGYTF; CDR3nt: TGTGCCAGCGGGGCCGGGGCGGTTAGTGGTGGCTACACCTTC
d_gene: .; abundance: .; v_gene: TRBV9; j_gene: TRBJ2-1; CDR3aa: CASSVPGGSYNEQFF; CDR3nt: TGTGCCAGCAGCGTTCCTGGGGGGTCCTACAATGAGCAGTTCTTC